This T cell receptor (beta chain) came from a study of blood T cell repertoires in COVID-19. Study in general: Italy, Spain and the United States were the sources of the convalescent and acute COVID-19 samples. In each case, the material was cDNA or gDNA derived from T cells, B-cell-depleted T cells, or PBMCs.

CDR1 is WSHSY and CDR2 is SAAADI in the germline V gene. The V end was cut by 6 bases, the J end by 2 bases, with 14 bases between. The CDR3 runs to 15 residues. Original methodology: Reference gene primers were amplified, and this amplification served to estimate nucleated cell counts. Data came from immunoSEQ multiplex PCR; TCRdb stores just in-frame clones and leaves some out. V and J calls and clone size come straight from that table; D and trimming were deduced from the DNA. The profile shows 100,000 to 150,000 clones, about 86% of them singletons. This clone was seen only once. The sequenced sample was peripheral blood. V gene TRBV10-2 combines with J gene TRBJ2-1; possibly TRBD2 for D (5 bases). This TCR was sampled from a woman between 45 and 60 years old with acute or convalescent COVID-19. CDR3 amino acids: CASRATRLAYNEQFF. CDR3 in DNA: TGCGCCAGCAGGGCTACTAGGTTGGCCTACAATGAGCAGTTCTTC.